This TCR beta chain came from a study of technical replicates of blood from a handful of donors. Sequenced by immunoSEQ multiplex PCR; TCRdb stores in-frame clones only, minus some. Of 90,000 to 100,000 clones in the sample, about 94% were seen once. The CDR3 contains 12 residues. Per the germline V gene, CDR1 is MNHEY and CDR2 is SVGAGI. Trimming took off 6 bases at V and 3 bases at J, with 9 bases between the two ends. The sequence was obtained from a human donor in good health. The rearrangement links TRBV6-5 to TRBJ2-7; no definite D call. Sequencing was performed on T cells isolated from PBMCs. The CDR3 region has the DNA TGTGCCAGCAGATATGGCGGCTACGAGCAGTACTTC. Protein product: CASRYGGYEQYF.